Sequencing of this T cell receptor (beta chain) was carried out in a study of blood T cell repertoires in COVID-19. The wider study: There were acute and convalescent COVID-19 samples, and they came from the United States, Italy and Spain. Sample material is recorded as cDNA or gDNA derived from T cells, B-cell-depleted T cells, or PBMCs.

V was trimmed by 3 bases and J by 5 bases, leaving 16 bases between them. The CDR3 consists of 15 residues. Germline CDR1 SGHDN, CDR2 FVKESK. Authors' processing steps: Reference gene primer amplification gave estimated nucleated cell counts. Only in-frame clones appear in the TCRdb table, and some are missing; sequencing was by immunoSEQ multiplex PCR. That table is the source of V, J and clone size, and D and trimming were worked out from the DNA. The top ten clones hold around 4.6% of a sample with 40,000 to 60,000 clones, 86% of them seen once. Sequenced material: peripheral blood. The sequence was obtained from a man aged 80 or over with active COVID-19. This rearrangement joins TRBV14 to TRBJ1-1, with TRBD1 as a possible D gene (5 bases). CDR3 in DNA: TGTGCCAGCAGCCAGGCACAGTCAGGGCGTACTGAAGCTTTCTTT. Translating gives CASSQAQSGRTEAFF.